Each of the 3 T cell receptor beta chains below was sequenced from the same sample in a study of blood T cells in healthy people across ages. A sample-barcoded 5' primer and a J-beta primer mix were used in a second PCR of roughly 6 to 11 cycles. TCRdb redid the calling of the 5' RACE reads with MiXCR, one entry per CDR3 protein. Counted here are about 640,000 distinct CDR3 sequences, around 31% occurring once; the ten biggest clones make up approximately 14%. The source material was blood. All receptors derive from a woman of 80 years or more in good health.

This chain uses TRBV15 with TRBJ2-7; maybe TRBD1 (5 bases). V was cut by 3 bases and J by 0 bases, with 18 bases left in between. The CDR3 has 17 residues. Per the germline V gene, CDR1 is LNHNV and CDR2 is YYDKDF (reference sequence). Here the CDR3 DNA reads TGTGCCACCAGCAGGTTAAGATCTACAGGATACTCCTACGAGCAGTACTTC. This translates into CATSRLRSTGYSYEQYF.

This clonotype came up a few times. The CDR3 here is CAWGGGNQPQHF. As DNA, the CDR3 is TGTGCCTGGGGAGGGGGGAATCAGCCCCAGCATTTT. The chain employs TRBV30 and TRBJ1-5, with D possibly being TRBD1 (6 bases). This CDR3 contains 12 residues. CDR1 is GTSNPN, CDR2 SVGIG, per germline (reference sequence). V was cut by 5 bases and J by 4 bases, with 9 bases left in between.

The CDR3 DNA reads TGTGCCAGCAGTGCCAGGACTGGCGCGGGTGAGCAGTACTTC. Translating it yields CASSARTGAGEQYF. The chain uses TRBV2 and TRBJ2-7; TRBD2 might be the D (5 bases). Germline lookup yields CDR1 SNHLY and CDR2 FYNNEI. Deletions cut 4 bases from V and 7 bases from J, with 17 bases between. CDR3 size: 14 residues.